The 7 T cell receptor beta chains reported below all come from one sample, sequenced in a study of cytomegalovirus exposure and HLA in healthy donors (dated by TCRdb to the late 2010s). The library came from the immunoSEQ multiplex PCR assay. The table comes from immuneACCESS by way of TCRdb, which keeps in-frame sequences with V and J called. Part of the clones is missing from these tables; in studies checked, under half for an unresolved V gene and the rest for unknown reasons. The sample table lists about 64,000 clones, approximately 95% of them with a count of one. 5.8% of the sample belongs to the ten largest clones. Sequencing was done on a sample of PBMCs. These receptors all come from a woman between 18 and 29 years old in good health and CMV-seropositive.

In regard to this clone: The sample has other DNA sequences that encode this CDR3 too. In DNA, the CDR3 is TGTGCCAGCAGCCAAGATAGGACTGGAGAAGCTTTCTTT. It translates to CASSQDRTGEAFF. The chain combines TRBV14 with TRBJ1-1; no firm D call. The ends were cut back, 0 bases at V and 8 bases at J, with 10 bases in the middle. There are 13 residues in the CDR3. Germline V lookup: CDR1 SGHDN, CDR2 FVKESK.

The J gene is TRBJ2-1, the V gene TRBV9, with TRBD1 matching 7 bases. J lost 6 bases, V lost 0 bases, and 3 bases had no gene match. The CDR3 contains 14 residues. Germline V CDR1 and CDR2: SGDLS, YYNGEE. The CDR3 DNA follows: TGTGCCAGCAGCGTAGGGGGACAGCGCAATGAGCAGTTCTTC. Protein product: CASSVGGQRNEQFF.

This rearrangement joins TRBV4-1 to TRBJ2-3; 7 nucleotides align to TRBD1. The V segment lost 1 base and the J segment 6 bases; nucleotides outside the gene matches: 7. Germline V gives CDR1 MGHRA, CDR2 YSYEKL. This CDR3 contains 15 residues. CDR3 region: CASSQGDREGDTQYF. In nucleotides, the CDR3 is TGCGCCAGCAGCCAAGGAGACAGGGAAGGGGATACGCAGTATTTT.

This chain uses TRBV4-1 with TRBJ1-1; possible D gene TRBD1, 5 bases. With 1 base removed from V and 5 bases from J, the gap between germline ends came to 14 bases. Germline CDR1 and CDR2: MGHRA and YSYEKL. The CDR3 is made up of 15 amino acids. This CDR3 is CASSQVLGLGTEAFF. The CDR3 nucleotides are TGCGCCAGCAGCCAAGTCCTGGGGCTCGGGACTGAAGCTTTCTTT.

This chain uses TRBV2 with TRBJ2-7; D ambiguous. The CDR3 spans 14 residues. Germline CDR1 reads SNHLY; CDR2 reads FYNNEI. Trimming cost V 3 bases and J 6 bases, with 15 bases left between them. The CDR3 DNA reads as TGTGCCAGCAGTGACCTCTTCAGGTCCGGCGAGCAGTACTTC. This gives the protein CASSDLFRSGEQYF.

Only a few counts were recorded for this clone. This chain connects TRBV7-9 to TRBJ2-1, with 8 bases identical to TRBD2. The trim removed 5 bases at V and 9 bases at J, leaving 3 bases unmatched. This CDR3 has 12 amino acids. Germline V gives CDR1 SEHNR, CDR2 FQNEAQ (reference sequence). The CDR3 nucleotides are TGTGCCAGCAGCGACCTAGCGGGTGAGCAGTTCTTC. Its translation: CASSDLAGEQFF.

The chain couples TRBV10-3 to TRBJ2-1, with TRBD1 matching over 8 bases. The CDR3 contains 15 residues. V lost 3 bases, J lost 3 bases, and 4 bases stayed unmatched. From germline, CDR1 is ENHRY and CDR2 SYGVKD. The CDR3 DNA reads as TGTGCCATCAGTGAAACCGGGACAGGCTACAATGAGCAGTTCTTC. As protein: CAISETGTGYNEQFF.